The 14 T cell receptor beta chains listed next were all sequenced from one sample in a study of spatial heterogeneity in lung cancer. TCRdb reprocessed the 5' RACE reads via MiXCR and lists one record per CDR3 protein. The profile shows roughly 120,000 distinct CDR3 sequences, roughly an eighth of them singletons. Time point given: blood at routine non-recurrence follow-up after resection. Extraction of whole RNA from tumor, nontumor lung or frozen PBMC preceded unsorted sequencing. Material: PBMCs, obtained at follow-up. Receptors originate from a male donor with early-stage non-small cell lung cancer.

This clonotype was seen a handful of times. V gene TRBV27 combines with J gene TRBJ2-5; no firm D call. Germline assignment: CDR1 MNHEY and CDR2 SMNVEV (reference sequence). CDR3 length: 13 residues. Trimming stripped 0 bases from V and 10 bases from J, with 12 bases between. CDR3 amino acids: CASSLSFRMGQYF. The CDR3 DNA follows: TGTGCCAGCAGTTTATCGTTTAGGATGGGCCAGTACTTC.

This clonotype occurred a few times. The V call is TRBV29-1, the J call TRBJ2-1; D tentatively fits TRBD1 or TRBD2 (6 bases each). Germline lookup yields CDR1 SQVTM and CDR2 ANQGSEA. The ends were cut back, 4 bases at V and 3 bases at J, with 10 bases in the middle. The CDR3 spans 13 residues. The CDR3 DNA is TGCAGCGTTGCCAGGGGAGGCTACAATGAGCAGTTCTTC. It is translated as CSVARGGYNEQFF.

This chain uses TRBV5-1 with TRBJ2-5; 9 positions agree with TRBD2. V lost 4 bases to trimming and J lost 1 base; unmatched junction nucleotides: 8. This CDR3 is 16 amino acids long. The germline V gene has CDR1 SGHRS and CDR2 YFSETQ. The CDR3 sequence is CASSRFKRGVQETQYF. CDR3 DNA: TGCGCCAGCAGCCGGTTCAAGCGGGGGGTCCAAGAGACCCAGTACTTC.

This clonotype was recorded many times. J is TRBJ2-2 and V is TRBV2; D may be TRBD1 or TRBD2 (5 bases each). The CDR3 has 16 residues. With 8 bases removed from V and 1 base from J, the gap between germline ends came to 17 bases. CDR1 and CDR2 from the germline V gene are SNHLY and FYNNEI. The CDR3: CASGRGREQNTGELFF. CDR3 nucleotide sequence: TGTGCCAGCGGTCGGGGCAGGGAGCAGAACACCGGGGAGCTGTTTTTT.

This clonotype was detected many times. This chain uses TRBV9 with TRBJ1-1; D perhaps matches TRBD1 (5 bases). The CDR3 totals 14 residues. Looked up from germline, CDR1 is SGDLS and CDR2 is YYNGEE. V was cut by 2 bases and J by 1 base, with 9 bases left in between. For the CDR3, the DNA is TGTGCCAGCAGCGTTGGGACCGCGAACACTGAAGCTTTCTTT. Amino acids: CASSVGTANTEAFF.

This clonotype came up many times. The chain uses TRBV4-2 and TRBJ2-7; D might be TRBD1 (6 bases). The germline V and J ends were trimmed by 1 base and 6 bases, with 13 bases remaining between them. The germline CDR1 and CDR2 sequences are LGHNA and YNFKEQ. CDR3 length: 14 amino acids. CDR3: CASSQVGGVGEQYF. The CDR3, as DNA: TGTGCCAGCAGCCAAGTTGGGGGCGTCGGCGAGCAGTACTTC.

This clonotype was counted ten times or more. The DNA of the CDR3 is TGTGCCAGTAGTATAGACTGGAGGAGCTCTGGGGCCAACGTCCTGACTTTC. Translating gives CASSIDWRSSGANVLTF. The chain combines TRBV19 with TRBJ2-6; D possibly corresponds to TRBD2 (5 bases). The V end was cut by 0 bases, the J end by 0 bases, with 9 bases between. From germline, CDR1 is LNHDA and CDR2 SQIVND (reference sequence). This CDR3 spans 17 amino acids.

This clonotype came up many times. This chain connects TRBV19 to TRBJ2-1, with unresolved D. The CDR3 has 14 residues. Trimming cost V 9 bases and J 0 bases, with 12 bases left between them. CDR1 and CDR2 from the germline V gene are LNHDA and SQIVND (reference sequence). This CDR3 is CASAQATSYNEQFF. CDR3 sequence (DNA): TGTGCCAGCGCCCAAGCAACCTCCTACAATGAGCAGTTCTTC.

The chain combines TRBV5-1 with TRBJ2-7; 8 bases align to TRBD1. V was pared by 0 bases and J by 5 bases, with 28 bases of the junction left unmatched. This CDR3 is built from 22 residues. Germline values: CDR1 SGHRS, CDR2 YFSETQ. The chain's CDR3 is CASSLAVMRSYPSTGEKNEQYF. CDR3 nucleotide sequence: TGCGCCAGCAGCTTGGCAGTCATGAGGAGTTACCCCTCGACAGGGGAAAAGAACGAGCAGTACTTC. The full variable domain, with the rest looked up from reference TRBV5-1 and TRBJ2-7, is KAGVTQTPRYLIKTRGQQVTLSCSPISGHRSVSWYQQTPGQGLQFLFEYFSETQRNKGNFPGRFSGRQFSNSRSEMNVSTLELGDSALYLCASSLAVMRSYPSTGEKNEQYFGPGTRLTVT.

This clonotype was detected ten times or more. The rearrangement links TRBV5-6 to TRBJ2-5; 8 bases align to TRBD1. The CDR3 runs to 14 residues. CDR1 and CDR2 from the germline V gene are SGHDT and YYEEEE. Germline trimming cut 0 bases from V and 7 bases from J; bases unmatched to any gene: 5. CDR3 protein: CASSLDRGTGTQYF. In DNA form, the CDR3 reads TGTGCCAGCAGCTTGGACAGGGGGACGGGGACCCAGTACTTC. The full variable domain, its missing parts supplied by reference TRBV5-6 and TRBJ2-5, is DAGVTQSPTHLIKTRGQQVTLRCSPKSGHDTVSWYQQALGQGPQFIFQYYEEEERQRGNFPDRFSGHQFPNYSSELNVNALLLGDSALYLCASSLDRGTGTQYFGPGTRLLVL.

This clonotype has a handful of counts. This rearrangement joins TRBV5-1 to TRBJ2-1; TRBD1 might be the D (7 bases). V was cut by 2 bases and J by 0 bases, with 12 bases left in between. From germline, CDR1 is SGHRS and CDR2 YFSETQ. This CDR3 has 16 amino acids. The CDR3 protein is CASSFPGGSSYNEQFF. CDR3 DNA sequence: TGCGCCAGCAGCTTCCCAGGGGGGAGCTCCTACAATGAGCAGTTCTTC.

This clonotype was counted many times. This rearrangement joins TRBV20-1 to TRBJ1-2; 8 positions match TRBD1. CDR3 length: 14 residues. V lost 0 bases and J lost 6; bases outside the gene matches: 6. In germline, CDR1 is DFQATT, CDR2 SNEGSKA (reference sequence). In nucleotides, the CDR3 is TGCAGTGCTAGAGATGGCAGGGGGCCAAATGGCTACACCTTC. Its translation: CSARDGRGPNGYTF.

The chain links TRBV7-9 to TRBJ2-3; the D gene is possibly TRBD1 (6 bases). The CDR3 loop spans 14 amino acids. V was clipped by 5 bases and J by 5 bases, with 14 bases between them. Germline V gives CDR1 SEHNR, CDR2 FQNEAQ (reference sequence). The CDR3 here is CASSQGLAEDTQYF. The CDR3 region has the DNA TGTGCCAGCAGCCAGGGGCTAGCAGAAGATACGCAGTATTTT.

The CDR3 sequence is CASSWGSNTEAFF. The DNA for the CDR3 is TGCGCCAGCAGCTGGGGGTCGAACACTGAAGCTTTCTTT. This chain joins TRBV5-1 and TRBJ1-1; TRBD1 is a possible D gene (5 bases). The CDR3 runs to 13 residues. V was trimmed by 3 bases and J by 1 base, leaving 7 bases between them. Germline V gene data show CDR1 as SGHRS and CDR2 as YFSETQ.